One and the same sample provided the 26 T cell receptor beta chains below, sequenced in a study of identical twins. A single record per CDR3 protein comes from TCRdb applying MiXCR to the 5' RACE reads. The repertoire includes 470,000 or so distinct CDR3 sequences, 20% to 30% of them detected once, and 2.9% sits in the top ten. These data were also reused for a study on T cells expressing NK-cell markers.

The sample comprised CD4+ T cells sorted from blood. These TCRs come from a woman in her late teens or twenties in good health.

This clonotype was seen only a few times. The gene calls are TRBV14 and TRBJ1-2; a weak D match, TRBD1 (5 bases). The CDR3 length is 14 residues. The germline V and J ends were trimmed by 2 bases and 2 bases, with 9 bases remaining between them. CDR1 and CDR2 from the germline V gene are SGHDN and FVKESK. This chain's CDR3 is CASSQRGRNYGYTF. The CDR3 DNA reads as TGTGCCAGCAGCCAAAGGGGACGGAACTATGGCTACACCTTC.

The J gene is TRBJ2-2, the V gene TRBV10-3, with TRBD1 matching 7 bases. CDR1 ENHRY and CDR2 SYGVKD come from the germline V gene. Trimming removed 3 bases from V and 3 bases from J; junction bases left unmatched: 1. This CDR3 is built from 14 residues. Written as DNA, the CDR3 is TGTGCCATCAGTGAAGGACAGGACACCGGGGAGCTGTTTTTT. The encoded protein is CAISEGQDTGELFF.

This clonotype was detected many times. A much larger clonotype is one base distant, so this may be a read error. The chain is built from TRBV5-6 and TRBJ2-5; D gene uncertain. Between the trimmed V and J ends, which lost 1 base and 5 bases, there was a span of 3 bases. The CDR3 spans 11 residues. Germline lookup yields CDR1 SGHDT and CDR2 YYEEEE. Here the CDR3 DNA reads TGTGCCAGCAGCTTGTGGGAGACCCAGTACTTC. Translation: CASSLWETQYF.

The J gene is TRBJ1-1, the V gene TRBV4-1; D may be TRBD1 (6 bases). This CDR3 contains 15 residues. V was cut by 6 bases and J by 1 base, with 15 bases left in between. Per the germline V gene, CDR1 is MGHRA and CDR2 is YSYEKL. The CDR3 DNA reads as TGCGCCAGCAGTCATTCCGACAGGAGGAACACTGAAGCTTTCTTT. It specifies CASSHSDRRNTEAFF.

Only a few counts were recorded for this clonotype. The chain uses TRBV20-1 and TRBJ2-7, with a possible D match to TRBD1 (7 bases). The CDR3 has 14 residues. V was clipped by 5 bases and J by 5 bases, with 19 bases between them. Germline-derived CDR1 and CDR2 are DFQATT and SNEGSKA (reference sequence). CDR3 DNA sequence: TGCAGTGCTCGGGACAGAGCACGGGAGAACGAGCAGTACTTC. Its protein is CSARDRARENEQYF.

The DNA for the CDR3 is TGTGCCAGCAGCACGGGACACCTGAACACCGGGGAGCTGTTTTTT. Translation: CASSTGHLNTGELFF. This chain connects TRBV11-3 to TRBJ2-2; tentatively, D is TRBD1 (6 bases). V was pared by 5 bases and J by 1 base, with 11 bases between. The length of the CDR3 is 15 residues. From germline, CDR1 is SGHNT and CDR2 YENEEA.

The V gene is TRBV9, the J gene TRBJ2-3; a possible D gene is TRBD1 (5 bases). The CDR3 extends over 16 amino acids. Per germline, CDR1 SGDLS and CDR2 YYNGEE. With 4 bases removed from V and 10 bases from J, the gap between germline ends came to 25 bases. CDR3 protein: CASSPRLGPRRLAQYF. DNA of the CDR3: TGTGCCAGCAGCCCCCGGTTGGGGCCGCGCAGATTGGCGCAGTATTTT.

The table lists this clonotype with a count of one. The V gene is TRBV21-1, the J gene TRBJ2-3; TRBD1 is taken as the D call from the table, unchecked against the DNA. TRBV21-1 is shown as a pseudogene. The CDR3 consists of 14 residues. This CDR3 is CASSNKEWGDTQYF. CDR3 in DNA: TGTGCCAGCAGCAATAAAGAATGGGGCGATACGCAGTATTTT.

The rearrangement links TRBV6-6 to TRBJ2-7; D may correspond to TRBD1 or TRBD2 (7 bases each). The CDR3 has 12 residues. Trimming shortened V by 10 bases and J by 7 bases, and 17 bases separated the two germline ends. Per germline, CDR1 MNHNY and CDR2 SVGAGI (reference sequence). CDR3 residues: CATAAGGGEQYF. CDR3 nucleotides: TGTGCCACCGCGGCAGGGGGAGGGGAGCAGTACTTC.

The chain recombines TRBV6-2 or TRBV6-3 with TRBJ2-2, with D tentatively TRBD1 or TRBD2 (6 bases each). The CDR3 covers 17 residues. CDR1 and CDR2 from the germline V gene are MNHEY and SVGEGT. V was pared by 8 bases and J by 0 bases, with 19 bases between. The CDR3 loop reads CASGGKVDRPNTGELFF. The CDR3 DNA follows: TGTGCCAGCGGAGGGAAGGTTGACAGGCCGAACACCGGGGAGCTGTTTTTT.

This clonotype was observed a handful of times. The chain employs TRBV12-3 or TRBV12-4 and TRBJ2-1; TRBD2 is a possible D gene (6 bases). The CDR3 has 15 amino acids. V gave up 4 bases and J gave up 3 bases, with 13 bases separating them. This CDR3 reads CASSSPGRGYNEQFF. The CDR3 nucleotides read TGTGCCAGCAGTTCCCCTGGGCGGGGCTACAATGAGCAGTTCTTC.

Details on this clonotype: The junction differs from germline at one of its ends, possibly a read error. This sequence joins TRBV5-1 and TRBJ2-5, with a tentative D call TRBD2 (6 bases). Germline lookup yields CDR1 SGHRS and CDR2 YFSETQ. The CDR3 has 14 residues. CDR3 nucleotides: TGCGCCAGCAGTTTGGGGACTGCCGAAGAGACCCAGTACTTC. Translating it yields CASSLGTAEETQYF.

This clonotype was found a few times. The chain has TRBV6-5 and TRBJ2-3; D may be TRBD2 (5 bases). The CDR3 covers 13 residues. CDR1 MNHEY and CDR2 SVGAGI come from the germline V gene. Trimming cost V 0 bases and J 7 bases, with 8 bases left between them. CDR3 in amino acids: CASSYSLANTQYF. The DNA of the CDR3 is TGTGCCAGCAGTTACTCTTTAGCGAATACGCAGTATTTT.

The chain recombines TRBV6-1 with TRBJ1-1, with D possibly TRBD1 on 6 matching bases. V was shortened by 5 bases and J by 4 bases, with 17 bases between the two germline ends. The CDR3 loop spans 15 amino acids. CDR1 is MNHNS and CDR2 is SASEGT in the germline V gene. DNA of the CDR3: TGTGCCAGCAGTCCCCGAGGGGGGGCAAGCACTGAAGCTTTCTTT. This translates into CASSPRGGASTEAFF.

There are a few counts of this clonotype. The chain links TRBV12-3 or TRBV12-4 to TRBJ1-4; 7 bases align to TRBD1. V lost 5 bases and J lost 7; bases outside the gene matches: 13. The CDR3 runs to 16 residues. The CDR3 region is CASSPPRQGLSEKLFF. The CDR3 region has the DNA TGTGCCAGCAGTCCTCCTAGACAGGGCCTATCTGAAAAACTGTTTTTT.

This chain joins TRBV30 and TRBJ2-2; 10 bases fit TRBD2. The V gene's germline CDR1 is GTSNPN and CDR2 SVGIG (reference sequence). Trimming cost V 0 bases and J 7 bases; bases outside gene matches: 11. The CDR3 contains 17 residues. CDR3 DNA sequence: TGTGCCTGGAGTGTACCCCCCAAACTAGCGGGAAGCGGGGAGCTGTTTTTT. It translates to CAWSVPPKLAGSGELFF. The full variable domain, in which reference TRBV30 and TRBJ2-2 provide the parts outside the CDR3, is SQTIHQWPATLVQPVGSPLSLECTVEGTSNPNLYWYRQAAGRGLQLLFYSVGIGQISSEVPQNLSASRPQDRQFILSSKKLLLSDSGFYLCAWSVPPKLAGSGELFFGEGSRLTVL.

CDR3 protein: CSVTLSQEAFF. CDR3 nucleotide sequence: TGCAGCGTTACCCTCAGCCAAGAAGCTTTCTTT. The V gene is TRBV29-1, the J gene TRBJ1-1; D is undetermined. CDR1 and CDR2 from the germline V gene are SQVTM and ANQGSEA. Trimming left V 5 bases short and J 8 bases short, with 12 bases between. This CDR3 spans 11 amino acids.

The genes are TRBV5-1 and TRBJ2-7; perhaps D is TRBD1 or TRBD2 (5 bases each). The germline gives CDR1 SGHRS, CDR2 YFSETQ. Trimming took 2 bases from V and 3 from J, leaving 12 bases between them. The CDR3 totals 14 residues. Here the CDR3 DNA reads TGCGCCAGCAGCTTAACCGGGACGGACTACGAGCAGTACTTC. It specifies CASSLTGTDYEQYF.

This clonotype was seen more than once but under ten times. CDR3 DNA sequence: TGTGCCAGCAGCGAGTTAAACGAGCAGTACTTC. This encodes CASSELNEQYF. The V gene is TRBV7-9, the J gene TRBJ2-7; D is unclear. Germline V CDR1 and CDR2: SEHNR, FQNEAQ (reference sequence). Trimming cost V 5 bases and J 5 bases, with 7 bases left between them. The CDR3 has 11 residues.

The CDR3 sequence: CASSLEGIRSEAFF. CDR3 sequence (DNA): TGTGCCAGCAGCTTAGAAGGTATCAGGAGTGAAGCTTTCTTT. J is TRBJ1-1 and V is TRBV11-1; D ambiguous. Germline assignment: CDR1 SGHAT and CDR2 FQDESV (reference sequence). This CDR3 is built from 14 residues. V was cut by 1 base and J by 7 bases, with 13 bases left in between. Drawing the rest from reference TRBV11-1 and TRBJ1-1, the complete variable domain is EAEVAQSPRYKITEKSQAVAFWCDPISGHATLYWYRQILGQGPELLVQFQDESVVDDSQLPKDRFSAERLKGVDSTLKIQPAELGDSAMYLCASSLEGIRSEAFFGQGTRLTVV.

This chain connects TRBV9 to TRBJ2-3; 10 nucleotides align to TRBD2. The J segment lost 3 bases and the V segment lost 4 bases, leaving 5 bases of the junction unmatched. In germline, CDR1 is SGDLS, CDR2 YYNGEE. This CDR3 comprises 15 residues. The CDR3 DNA reads TGTGCCAGCAGCTATACTAGCGGGGTTACAGATACGCAGTATTTT. It yields the protein CASSYTSGVTDTQYF.

This clonotype was picked up a small number of times. This chain uses TRBV12-3 or TRBV12-4 with TRBJ2-3, with TRBD2 identical over 15 bases. The CDR3 length is 15 residues. The J segment lost 7 bases and the V segment lost 5 bases, leaving 4 bases of the junction unmatched. The CDR3 loop is CASSRTSGRENTQYF. The CDR3 DNA reads TGTGCCAGCAGTCGGACTAGCGGGAGGGAGAATACGCAGTATTTT.

The chain joins TRBV20-1 to TRBJ2-3; 8 nucleotides align to TRBD2. The J segment lost 6 bases and the V segment lost 0 bases, leaving 8 bases of the junction unmatched. CDR3 length equals 15 residues. In germline, CDR1 is DFQATT, CDR2 SNEGSKA (reference sequence). The chain's CDR3 is CSARDPRGGRDTQYF. The CDR3 DNA sequence: TGCAGTGCTAGAGATCCCCGCGGGGGGAGGGATACGCAGTATTTT.

This clonotype has a handful of counts. The V and J genes are TRBV6-1 and TRBJ1-1; a possible D gene is TRBD1 (5 bases). The CDR3 contains 14 residues. Trimming removed 3 bases at V and 7 bases at J, with 15 bases between. The germline gives CDR1 MNHNS, CDR2 SASEGT. The CDR3 reads CASSDGTQAVEAFF. CDR3 sequence (DNA): TGTGCCAGCAGTGACGGGACGCAAGCCGTTGAAGCTTTCTTT.

The chain couples TRBV7-2 to TRBJ2-7; D uncertain. V lost 6 bases and J lost 3, with 18 bases in between. Germline loops: CDR1 SGHTA, CDR2 FQGNSA. The CDR3 sequence is 15 residues long. The CDR3 here is CASSLGSPQIYEQYF. The CDR3 DNA reads as TGTGCCAGCAGTCTTGGCAGCCCCCAGATCTACGAGCAGTACTTC.

V and J are TRBV29-1 and TRBJ1-1; D gene uncertain. The CDR3 sequence is 13 residues long. Trimming pared 4 bases from V and 3 bases from J, leaving 12 bases between. Germline lookup yields CDR1 SQVTM and CDR2 ANQGSEA. The CDR3 DNA is TGCAGCGTTGCCGATGGCCTGGACACTGAAGCTTTCTTT. Its protein is CSVADGLDTEAFF.